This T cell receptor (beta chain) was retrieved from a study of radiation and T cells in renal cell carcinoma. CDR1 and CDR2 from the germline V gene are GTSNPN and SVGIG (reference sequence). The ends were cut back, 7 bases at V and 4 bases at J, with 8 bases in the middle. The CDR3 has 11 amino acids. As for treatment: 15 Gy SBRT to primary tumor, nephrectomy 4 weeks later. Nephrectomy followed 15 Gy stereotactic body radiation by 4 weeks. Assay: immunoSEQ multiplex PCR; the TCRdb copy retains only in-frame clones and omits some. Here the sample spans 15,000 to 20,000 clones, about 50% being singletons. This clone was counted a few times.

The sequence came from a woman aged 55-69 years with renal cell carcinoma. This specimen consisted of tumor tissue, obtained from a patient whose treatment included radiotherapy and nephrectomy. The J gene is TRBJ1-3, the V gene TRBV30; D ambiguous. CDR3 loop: CAFLSGNTIYF. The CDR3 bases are TGTGCCTTCTTATCCGGAAACACCATATATTTT.